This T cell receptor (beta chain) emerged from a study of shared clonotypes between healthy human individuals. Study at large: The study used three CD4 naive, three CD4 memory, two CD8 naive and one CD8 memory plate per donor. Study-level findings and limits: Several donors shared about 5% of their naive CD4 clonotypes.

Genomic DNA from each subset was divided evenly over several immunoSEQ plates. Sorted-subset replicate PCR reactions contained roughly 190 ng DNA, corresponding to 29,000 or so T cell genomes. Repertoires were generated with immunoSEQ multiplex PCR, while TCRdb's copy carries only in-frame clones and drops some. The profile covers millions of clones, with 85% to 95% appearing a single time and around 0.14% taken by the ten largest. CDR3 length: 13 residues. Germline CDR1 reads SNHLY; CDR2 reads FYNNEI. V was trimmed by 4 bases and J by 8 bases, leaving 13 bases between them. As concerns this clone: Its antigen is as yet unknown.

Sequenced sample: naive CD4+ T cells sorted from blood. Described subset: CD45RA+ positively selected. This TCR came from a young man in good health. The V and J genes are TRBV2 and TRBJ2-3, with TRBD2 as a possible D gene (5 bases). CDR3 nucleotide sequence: TGTGCCAGCAGTGCCCCCCTTGCGGGTACGCAGTATTTT. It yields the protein CASSAPLAGTQYF.